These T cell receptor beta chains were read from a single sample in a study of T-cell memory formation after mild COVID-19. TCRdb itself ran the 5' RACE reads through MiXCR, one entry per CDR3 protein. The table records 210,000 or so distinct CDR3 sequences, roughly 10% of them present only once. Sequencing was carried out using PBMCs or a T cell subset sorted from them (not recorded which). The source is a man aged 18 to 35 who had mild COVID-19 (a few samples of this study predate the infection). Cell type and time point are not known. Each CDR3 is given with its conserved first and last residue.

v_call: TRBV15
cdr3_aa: CATSRSPTADTQYF

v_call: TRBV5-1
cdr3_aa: CASNRGDEQFF

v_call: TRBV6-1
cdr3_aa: CASSENPGLLGRYNEQFF

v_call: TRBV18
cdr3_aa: CASSPGTSSGELFF

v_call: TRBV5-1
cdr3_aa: CASSLVGQGGTGELFF

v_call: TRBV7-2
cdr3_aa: CASSLVAGGRYGYTF

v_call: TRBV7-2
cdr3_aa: CASRQQGRGTEAFF

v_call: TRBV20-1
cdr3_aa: CSARTASSTDTQYF

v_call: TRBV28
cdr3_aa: CASSRGGFPGGELFF

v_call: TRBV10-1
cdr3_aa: CASSDAVGANVLTF

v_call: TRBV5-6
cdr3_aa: CASSLQGMEFF

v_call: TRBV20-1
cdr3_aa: CSAREGSINDSPLHF

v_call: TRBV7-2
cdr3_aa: CASREGLEKLFF

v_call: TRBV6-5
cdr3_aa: CASSRTFDRGVEAFF

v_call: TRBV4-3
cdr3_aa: CASSQVAATDTQYF

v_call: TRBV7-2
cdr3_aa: CASSLTVQANTEAFF

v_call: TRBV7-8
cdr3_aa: CASSFRDTRANEQFF

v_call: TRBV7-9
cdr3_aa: CASSFGLGVPDTQYF

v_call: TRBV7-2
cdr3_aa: CASSLAALLEGTNTIYF

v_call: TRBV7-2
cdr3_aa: CASSLLIGEVYF

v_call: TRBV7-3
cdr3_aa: CASSLVGGAGETQYF

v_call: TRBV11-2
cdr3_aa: CASGPRGGGVNEQFF

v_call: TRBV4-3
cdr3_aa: CASSQDGTLSSGNTIYF

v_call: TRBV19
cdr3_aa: CASSGSRAETQYF

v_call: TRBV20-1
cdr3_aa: CSAPGTGGRPSNTEAFF

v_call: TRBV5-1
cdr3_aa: CASSLRVSVDTQYF

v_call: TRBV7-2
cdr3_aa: CASSYGPTDTQYF

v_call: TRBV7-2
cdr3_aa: CASRPAGAANYGYTF

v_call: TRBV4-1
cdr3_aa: CASSQGQGKSSYNEQFF

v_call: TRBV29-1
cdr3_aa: CSVAGTSGTDTQYF

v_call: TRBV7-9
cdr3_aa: CASSLARVNEQFF

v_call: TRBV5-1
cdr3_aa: CASSLEWPGARGNSPLHF

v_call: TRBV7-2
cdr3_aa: CASSKSRNQPQHF

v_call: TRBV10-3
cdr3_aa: CAISERTGGGTEAFF

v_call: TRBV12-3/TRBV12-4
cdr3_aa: CASSSRQGVKNEQFF

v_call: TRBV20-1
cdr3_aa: CSARDRRQGYNQPQHF

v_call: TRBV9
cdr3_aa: CASSALPGLAGGSTGELFF

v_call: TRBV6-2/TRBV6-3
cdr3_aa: CASRNGLFAGDSYNEQFF

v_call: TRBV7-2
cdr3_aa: CASRPGQGGTGELFF

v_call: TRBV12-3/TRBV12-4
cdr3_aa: CASSLTGSPYEQYF

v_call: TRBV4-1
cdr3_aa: CASSQERGDYGYTF

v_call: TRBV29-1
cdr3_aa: CSGGQGETDTQYF

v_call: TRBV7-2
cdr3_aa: CASSFAGTTEAFF

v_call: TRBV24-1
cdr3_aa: CATSHGTHFDTQYF

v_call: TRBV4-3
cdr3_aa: CASSQDRRGLYGYTF

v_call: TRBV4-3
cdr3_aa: CASSPWDRGNTIYF

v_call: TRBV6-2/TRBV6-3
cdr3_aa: CASSYRGAKDTQYF

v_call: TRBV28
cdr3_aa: CASSLYPQTRGYTF

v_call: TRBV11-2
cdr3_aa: CASSPKSAGPLKTQYF